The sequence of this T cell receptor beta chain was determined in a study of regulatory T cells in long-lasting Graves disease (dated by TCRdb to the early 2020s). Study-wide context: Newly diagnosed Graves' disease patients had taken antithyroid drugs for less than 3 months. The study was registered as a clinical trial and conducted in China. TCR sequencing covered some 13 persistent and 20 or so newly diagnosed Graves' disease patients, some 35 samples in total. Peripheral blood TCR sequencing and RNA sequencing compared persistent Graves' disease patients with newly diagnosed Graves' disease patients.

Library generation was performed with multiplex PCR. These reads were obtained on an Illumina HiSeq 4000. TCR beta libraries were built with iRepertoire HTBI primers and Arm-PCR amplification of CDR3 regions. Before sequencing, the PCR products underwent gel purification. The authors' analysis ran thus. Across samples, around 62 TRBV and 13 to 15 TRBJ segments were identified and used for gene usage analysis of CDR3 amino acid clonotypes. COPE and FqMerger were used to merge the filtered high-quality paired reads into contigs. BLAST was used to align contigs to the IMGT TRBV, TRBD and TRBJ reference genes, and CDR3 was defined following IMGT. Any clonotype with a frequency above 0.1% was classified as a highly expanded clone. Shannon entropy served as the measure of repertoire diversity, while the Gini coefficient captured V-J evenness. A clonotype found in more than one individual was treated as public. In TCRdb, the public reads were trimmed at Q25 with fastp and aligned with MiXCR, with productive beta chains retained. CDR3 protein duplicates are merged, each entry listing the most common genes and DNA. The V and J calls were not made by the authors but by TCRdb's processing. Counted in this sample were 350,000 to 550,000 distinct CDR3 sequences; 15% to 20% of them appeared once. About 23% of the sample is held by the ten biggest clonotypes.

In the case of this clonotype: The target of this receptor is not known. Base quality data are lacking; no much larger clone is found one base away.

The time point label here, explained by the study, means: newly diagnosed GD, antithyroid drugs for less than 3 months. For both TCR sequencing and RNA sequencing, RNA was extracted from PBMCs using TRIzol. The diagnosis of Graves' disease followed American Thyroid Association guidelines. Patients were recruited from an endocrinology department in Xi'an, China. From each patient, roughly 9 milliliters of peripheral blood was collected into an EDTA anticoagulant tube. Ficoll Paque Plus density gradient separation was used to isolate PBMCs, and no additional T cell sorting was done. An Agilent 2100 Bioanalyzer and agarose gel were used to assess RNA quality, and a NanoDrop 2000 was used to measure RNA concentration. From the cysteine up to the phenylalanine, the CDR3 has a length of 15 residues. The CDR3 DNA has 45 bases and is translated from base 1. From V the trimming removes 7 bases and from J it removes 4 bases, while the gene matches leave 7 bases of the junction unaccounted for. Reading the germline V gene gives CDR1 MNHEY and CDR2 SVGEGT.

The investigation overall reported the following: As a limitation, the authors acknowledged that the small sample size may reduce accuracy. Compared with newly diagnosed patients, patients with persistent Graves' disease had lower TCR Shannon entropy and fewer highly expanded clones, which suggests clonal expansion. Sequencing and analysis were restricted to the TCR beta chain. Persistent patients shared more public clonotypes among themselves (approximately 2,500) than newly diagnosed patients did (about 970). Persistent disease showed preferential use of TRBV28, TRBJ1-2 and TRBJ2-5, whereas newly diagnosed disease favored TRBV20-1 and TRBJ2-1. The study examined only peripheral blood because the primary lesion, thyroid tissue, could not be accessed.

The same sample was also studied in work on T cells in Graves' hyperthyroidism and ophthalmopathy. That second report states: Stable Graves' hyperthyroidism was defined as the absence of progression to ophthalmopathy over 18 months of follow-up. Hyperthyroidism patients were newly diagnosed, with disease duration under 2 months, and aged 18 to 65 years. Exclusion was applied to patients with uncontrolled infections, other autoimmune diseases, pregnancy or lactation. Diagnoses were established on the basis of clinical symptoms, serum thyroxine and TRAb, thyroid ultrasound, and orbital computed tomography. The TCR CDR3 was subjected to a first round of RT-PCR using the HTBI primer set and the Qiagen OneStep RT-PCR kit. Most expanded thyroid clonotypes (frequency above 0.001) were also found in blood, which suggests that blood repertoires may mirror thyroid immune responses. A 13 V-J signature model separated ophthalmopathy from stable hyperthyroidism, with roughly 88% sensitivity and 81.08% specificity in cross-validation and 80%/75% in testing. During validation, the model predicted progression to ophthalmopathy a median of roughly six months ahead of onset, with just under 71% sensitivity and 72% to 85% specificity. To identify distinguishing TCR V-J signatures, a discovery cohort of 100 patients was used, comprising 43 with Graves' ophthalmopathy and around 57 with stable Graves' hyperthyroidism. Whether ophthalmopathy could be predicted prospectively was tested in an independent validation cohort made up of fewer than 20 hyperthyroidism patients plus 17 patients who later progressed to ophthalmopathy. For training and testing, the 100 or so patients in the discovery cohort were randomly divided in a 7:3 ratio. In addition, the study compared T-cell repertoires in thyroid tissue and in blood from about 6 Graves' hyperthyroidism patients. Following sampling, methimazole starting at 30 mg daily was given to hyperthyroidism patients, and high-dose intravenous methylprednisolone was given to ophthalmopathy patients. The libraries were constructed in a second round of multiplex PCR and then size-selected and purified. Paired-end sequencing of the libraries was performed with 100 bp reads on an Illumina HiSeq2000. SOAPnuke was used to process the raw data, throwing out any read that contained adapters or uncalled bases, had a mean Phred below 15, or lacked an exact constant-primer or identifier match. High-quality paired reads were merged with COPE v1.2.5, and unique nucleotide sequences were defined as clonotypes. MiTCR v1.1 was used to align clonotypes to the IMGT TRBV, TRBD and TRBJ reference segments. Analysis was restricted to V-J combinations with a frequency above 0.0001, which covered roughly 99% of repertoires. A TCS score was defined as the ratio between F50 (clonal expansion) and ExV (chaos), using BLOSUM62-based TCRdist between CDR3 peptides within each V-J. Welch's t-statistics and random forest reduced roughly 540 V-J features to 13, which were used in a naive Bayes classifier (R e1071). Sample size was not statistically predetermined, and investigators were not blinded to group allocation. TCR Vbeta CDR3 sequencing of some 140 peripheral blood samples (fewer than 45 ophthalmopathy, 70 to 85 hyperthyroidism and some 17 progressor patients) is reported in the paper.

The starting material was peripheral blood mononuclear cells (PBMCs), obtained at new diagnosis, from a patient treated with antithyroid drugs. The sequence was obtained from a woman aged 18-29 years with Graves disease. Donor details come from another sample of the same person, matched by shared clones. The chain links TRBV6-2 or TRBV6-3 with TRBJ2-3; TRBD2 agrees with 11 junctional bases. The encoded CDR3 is CASTLAGGPADTQYF. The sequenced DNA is TGTGCCAGCACGCTAGCGGGAGGCCCCGCAGATACGCAGTATTTT.